The subject of this entry is one T cell receptor (beta chain). The data were taken from a study of T cell responses to AZD1222 COVID-19 vaccine. Profiled with immunoSEQ multiplex PCR; TCRdb holds only in-frame clones, not every one. This table has just under 35,000 clones, 85% to 90% appearing once. V shed 4 bases and J 3 bases; nucleotides not matched to a gene: 7. Germline loops: CDR1 SGHNT, CDR2 YYREEE (reference sequence). The CDR3 has 14 amino acids. Here the sequenced sample was peripheral blood, taken on day 0 of AZD1222 vaccination. This receptor was identified in an adult in good health. The genes are TRBV5-4 and TRBJ2-7; 7 positions match TRBD1. CDR3 residues: CASSGYDRVYEQYF. The CDR3 coding sequence is TGTGCCAGCAGCGGATACGACAGGGTCTACGAGCAGTACTTC.